The 20 T cell receptor beta chains below come from one sample, sequenced in a study of T-cell memory formation after mild COVID-19 (dated by TCRdb to the early 2020s). To prepare the library, 5' RACE was applied. Sequencing took place on an Illumina NovaSeq 6000. The public reads were run again by TCRdb, first through fastp at Q25 and then through MiXCR, and only productive beta chains were kept. Rows with a matching CDR3 protein are joined into one entry that keeps the most common DNA and genes. This sample is represented by about 560,000 distinct CDR3 sequences; about a fifth of them were singletons. The ten largest account for roughly 8.1% of the sample. The sequencing sample was made of PBMCs or a T cell subset sorted from them (not recorded which). All receptors come from an adult woman who had mild COVID-19 (a few samples of this study predate the infection). The sample titles of this study are shuffled in the database, so cell type and time point are left out; the donor was told from shared clones.

V gene TRBV29-1 combines with J gene TRBJ2-7, with D possibly being TRBD1 or TRBD2 (5 bases each). The CDR3 sequence is 13 residues long. Trimming removed 6 bases at V and 0 bases at J, with 12 bases between. Germline values: CDR1 SQVTM, CDR2 ANQGSEA. The CDR3 region has the DNA TGCAGCGTGGGGGTTCGGGACTCCTACGAGCAGTACTTC. Its translation is CSVGVRDSYEQYF.

The chain is built from TRBV15 and TRBJ1-2; TRBD1 matches 9 bases. V was pared by 3 bases and J by 4 bases, with 12 bases of the junction left unmatched. This CDR3 contains 17 residues. Germline V gene sequence: CDR1 LNHNV, CDR2 YYDKDF (reference sequence). Here the CDR3 DNA reads TGTGCCACCAGCAGCCGAGCCCGGACAGGGGCCGGCTATGGCTACACCTTC. Residues: CATSSRARTGAGYGYTF.

The V and J genes are TRBV29-1 and TRBJ2-2; tentative D call: TRBD1 (5 bases). V was pared by 7 bases and J by 6 bases, with 12 bases between. CDR3 length: 12 amino acids. CDR1 is SQVTM and CDR2 is ANQGSEA in the germline V gene. CDR3 sequence reads: CSGTHLAGELFF. The CDR3 region has the DNA TGCAGCGGGACACATCTGGCCGGGGAGCTGTTTTTT.

This clonotype has a handful of counts. This chain uses TRBV6-6 with TRBJ2-3, with D unclear. With 7 bases removed from V and 2 bases from J, the gap between germline ends came to 13 bases. This CDR3 region has 14 residues. Germline V gene data show CDR1 as MNHNY and CDR2 as SVGAGI (reference sequence). The CDR3 loop is CASTRPGNTDTQYF. CDR3 coding DNA: TGTGCCAGCACCCGGCCAGGAAACACAGATACGCAGTATTTT.

This clonotype was observed a few times. This sequence joins TRBV7-9 and TRBJ2-2; perhaps TRBD2 as D (5 bases). V shed 5 bases and J shed 2 bases, with 9 bases lying between them. Germline assignment: CDR1 SEHNR and CDR2 FQNEAQ (reference sequence). The CDR3 covers 14 residues. The CDR3 loop is CASSQRINTGELFF. The CDR3 DNA reads TGTGCCAGCAGCCAGCGGATTAACACCGGGGAGCTGTTTTTT.

This clonotype showed up just a few times. The chain employs TRBV10-3 and TRBJ2-2; D may be TRBD1 or TRBD2 (5 bases each). Germline CDR1 and CDR2: ENHRY and SYGVKD. This CDR3 is built from 16 residues. Trimming pared 0 bases from V and 1 base from J, leaving 9 bases between. The CDR3, as DNA: TGTGCCATCAGTGAGTCCGGGGCCCAGAACACCGGGGAGCTGTTTTTT. Translation gives CAISESGAQNTGELFF.

This chain's CDR3 is CAISESFEQYF. DNA for the CDR3: TGTGCCATCAGTGAGTCGTTCGAGCAGTACTTC. This rearrangement joins TRBV10-3 to TRBJ2-7, with no clear D. V shed 0 bases and J shed 6 bases, with 3 bases lying between them. The CDR3 sequence is 11 residues long. CDR1 is ENHRY, CDR2 SYGVKD, per germline.

This chain links TRBV6-1 with TRBJ2-3, with a weak D call TRBD2 (5 bases). This CDR3 has 15 residues. The germline CDR1 and CDR2 sequences are MNHNS and SASEGT. V was shortened by 1 base and J by 4 bases, with 12 bases between the two germline ends. CDR3: CASSEGGHGADTQYF. In DNA, the CDR3 is TGTGCCAGCAGTGAAGGGGGTCACGGGGCAGATACGCAGTATTTT.

V and J are TRBV20-1 and TRBJ2-1; D unresolved. V lost 8 bases and J lost 5, with 13 bases in between. CDR1 and CDR2 (germline): DFQATT, SNEGSKA (reference sequence). The CDR3 extends over 12 amino acids. For the CDR3, the DNA is TGCAGTTCCCAGCTCGAAAACAATGAGCAGTTCTTC. The encoded protein is CSSQLENNEQFF.

Ten or more counts support this clonotype. The V call is TRBV7-2, the J call TRBJ2-7; TRBD1 is a possible D gene (8 bases). The CDR3 totals 15 residues. Trimming removed 5 bases from V and 2 bases from J, with 16 bases in between. From germline, CDR1 is SGHTA and CDR2 FQGNSA. The CDR3 nucleotides are TGTGCCAGCAGCCCCGGACAGGGACTAACCTACGAGCAGTACTTC. Protein product: CASSPGQGLTYEQYF. Drawing the rest from reference TRBV7-2 and TRBJ2-7, the complete variable domain is GAGVSQSPSNKVTEKGKDVELRCDPISGHTALYWYRQSLGQGLEFLIYFQGNSAPDKSGLPSDRFSAERTGGSVSTLTIQRTQQEDSAVYLCASSPGQGLTYEQYFGPGTRLTVT.

As DNA, the CDR3 is TGTGCCAGCAGCTTAGTACCCCCCGGGACTAGCGGTTCAGATACGCAGTATTTT. Translation: CASSLVPPGTSGSDTQYF. The chain combines TRBV7-8 with TRBJ2-3, with TRBD2 identical over 11 bases. Germline CDR1 and CDR2: SGHVS and FQNEAQ. Trimming took 1 base from V and 4 from J; bases not matched to a gene: 10. The CDR3 spans 18 residues.

The chain carries TRBV4-2 and TRBJ2-1, with a tentative D call TRBD1 (5 bases). Germline V gives CDR1 LGHNA, CDR2 YNFKEQ. The CDR3 extends over 15 amino acids. V was shortened by 6 bases and J by 12 bases, with 24 bases between the two germline ends. CDR3 nucleotides: TGTGCCAGCAGGCAGAGCCTCAAGGGGCTCTCCGGGCAGTTCTTC. This encodes CASRQSLKGLSGQFF.

At least ten counts were recorded for this clonotype. The V gene is TRBV6-2 or TRBV6-3, the J gene TRBJ2-7; D might be TRBD1 (6 bases). CDR1 is MNHEY, CDR2 SVGEGT, per germline. The CDR3 loop spans 17 amino acids. V lost 7 bases and J 2 bases, leaving 24 bases between the germline ends. This CDR3 reads CASTNGGNRASAYEQYF. In DNA form, the CDR3 reads TGTGCCAGCACCAATGGGGGAAACAGGGCTTCGGCCTACGAGCAGTACTTC.

The chain is built from TRBV12-3 or TRBV12-4 and TRBJ1-1, with D maybe TRBD1 (6 bases). Trimming pared 6 bases from V and 0 bases from J, leaving 14 bases between. The CDR3 runs 15 residues. CDR3 nucleotides: TGTGCCAGCAGAAGACAGGAGCTTCTGAACACTGAAGCTTTCTTT. It yields the protein CASRRQELLNTEAFF.

This clonotype showed up just a few times. The rearrangement uses TRBV6-2 or TRBV6-3 and TRBJ2-7; 7 bases agree with TRBD2. V shed 0 bases and J 3 bases; nucleotides not matched to a gene: 5. This CDR3 contains 15 residues. The germline CDR1 and CDR2 sequences are MNHEY and SVGEGT. This CDR3 reads CASSYSSGAVYEQYF. The CDR3 region has the DNA TGTGCCAGCAGTTACTCGAGCGGGGCCGTCTACGAGCAGTACTTC.

The chain links TRBV29-1 to TRBJ1-4; 10 bases agree with TRBD1. The CDR3 length is 14 residues. CDR1 and CDR2 (germline): SQVTM, ANQGSEA. V trimming: 5 bases; J trimming: 8 bases; junction bases outside the gene matches: 8. CDR3 amino acids: CSVIRGQGDEKLFF. CDR3 DNA sequence: TGCAGCGTTATAAGAGGACAGGGGGACGAAAAACTGTTTTTT.

This clonotype appeared a few times. The gene calls are TRBV7-9 and TRBJ1-2; unclear D gene. V dropped 4 bases and J dropped 7 bases, with 16 bases sitting between them. Germline V gene lookup returns CDR1 SEHNR and CDR2 FQNEAQ (reference sequence). There are 14 residues in the CDR3. CDR3 region: CASSSPIPLGGYTF. CDR3 DNA: TGTGCCAGCAGCTCCCCCATCCCGCTGGGTGGCTACACCTTC.

The chain joins TRBV5-1 to TRBJ2-1; 7 nucleotides line up with TRBD2. The CDR3 runs 16 residues. Germline V gene data show CDR1 as SGHRS and CDR2 as YFSETQ. V was pared by 0 bases and J by 5 bases, with 8 bases of the junction left unmatched. Here the CDR3 DNA reads TGCGCCAGCAGCTTGGATGGGAGACTAGCCGACAATGAGCAGTTCTTC. Translation gives CASSLDGRLADNEQFF.

This clonotype was counted at least ten times. The J gene is TRBJ1-3, the V gene TRBV3-1; D is perhaps TRBD1 (5 bases). Between the trimmed V and J ends, which lost 4 bases and 0 bases, there was a span of 13 bases. In germline, CDR1 is LGHDT, CDR2 YNNKEL (reference sequence). CDR3 size: 16 residues. CDR3 bases: TGTGCCAGCAGCCGGGACGGTGTAAGCTCTGGAAACACCATATATTTT. As protein: CASSRDGVSSGNTIYF.

The chain couples TRBV5-1 to TRBJ2-7; no firm D call. Per the germline V gene, CDR1 is SGHRS and CDR2 is YFSETQ. The CDR3 length is 13 residues. Trimming cost V 4 bases and J 3 bases, with 11 bases left between them. CDR3 sequence: CASSPDINYEQYF. Written as DNA, the CDR3 is TGCGCCAGCAGCCCAGACATCAACTACGAGCAGTACTTC.